The present TCR beta chain was sequenced within a study of cytomegalovirus exposure and HLA in healthy donors. Study observations and caveats: Altogether, 164 TCR beta chains were recorded as cytomegalovirus-associated. Trimming of TCR beta V- and J-genes showed a link, identified in a later analysis, to a missense DCLRE1C variant.

Use of 60 Vbeta and 13 Jbeta primers characterized the PCR. Assay: immunoSEQ multiplex PCR; the TCRdb copy retains only in-frame clones and omits some. Among about 130,000 clones listed, 60% to 75% were seen once. This CDR3 has 15 residues. V was pared by 5 bases and J by 8 bases, with 19 bases between. Germline V gives CDR1 KGHSH, CDR2 LQKENI. Note on this clone: Its antigen remains unknown.

This clonotype was obtained from a young man in good health and CMV-seronegative. Source material: PBMCs. V usage is TRBV18 and J usage is TRBJ2-1; D might be TRBD2 (5 bases). DNA for the CDR3: TGTGCCAGCTCAGGAGGAAGAGACTTTCTGGATGAGCAGTTCTTC. It translates to CASSGGRDFLDEQFF.